Below are 29 T cell receptor beta chains sequenced from a single sample in a study of blood T cell repertoires in COVID-19. This table comes from immunoSEQ multiplex PCR, and its TCRdb copy is limited to in-frame clones, with some not included. The sample yields about 200,000 clones, about 90% seen once. Sequencing was done on a sample of peripheral blood. Receptor source: a man aged 55 to 70 with COVID-19, enrolled during active disease.

The chain employs TRBV19 and TRBJ1-5, with D perhaps TRBD1 (5 bases). Germline CDR1 LNHDA, CDR2 SQIVND (reference sequence). The CDR3 loop spans 16 amino acids. V was pared by 9 bases and J by 1 base, with 19 bases between. The CDR3 reads CASRLGGVGSNQPQHF. The CDR3 DNA follows: TGTGCCAGCCGCTTGGGAGGGGTTGGCAGCAATCAGCCCCAGCATTTT.

The chain is built from TRBV24-1 and TRBJ2-7; 7 bases are a match to TRBD1. There are 14 residues in the CDR3. Germline CDR1 is KGHDR and CDR2 is SFDVKD. Trimming removed 4 bases from V and 2 bases from J; junction bases left unmatched: 4. The CDR3 nucleotides read TGTGCCACCAGTGAGGCAGGGGGAGCCTACGAGCAGTACTTC. Protein product: CATSEAGGAYEQYF.

V gene TRBV28 combines with J gene TRBJ1-6, with 8 bases that match TRBD1. V lost 5 bases and J lost 7; bases outside the gene matches: 7. This CDR3 is 15 amino acids long. Germline assignment: CDR1 MDHEN and CDR2 SYDVKM. CDR3 bases: TGTGCCAGCAGTCCCAGACAGGGGCAAAATTCACCCCTCCACTTT. This sequence encodes CASSPRQGQNSPLHF.

The V gene is TRBV6-5, the J gene TRBJ2-7; a weak D match, TRBD2 (5 bases). Germline assignment: CDR1 MNHEY and CDR2 SVGAGI. CDR3 length: 16 residues. Deletions cut 4 bases from V and 3 bases from J, with 19 bases between. The DNA of the CDR3 is TGTGCCAGCAGTTCTCCTCGACAACCAGGAGGCTACGAGCAGTACTTC. It specifies CASSSPRQPGGYEQYF.

This chain links TRBV3-1 (or the pseudogene TRBV3-2) with TRBJ1-4; D not resolved. The CDR3 runs 13 residues. V shed 4 bases and J shed 5 bases, with 8 bases lying between them. The germline V gene has CDR1 LGHDT and CDR2 YNNKEL (reference sequence). CDR3 sequence reads: CASSRTENEKLFF. The CDR3 DNA follows: TGTGCCAGCAGCCGAACAGAAAATGAAAAACTGTTTTTT.

The rearrangement joins TRBV30 to TRBJ2-5, with TRBD2 as a possible D gene (5 bases). Trimming removed 2 bases at V and 6 bases at J, with 19 bases between. This CDR3 has 15 residues. Germline CDR1 and CDR2: GTSNPN and SVGIG (reference sequence). The CDR3 nucleotides read TGTGCCTGGAGTACCTCTGACCAGTCCGGGAAGACCCAGTACTTC. Translation: CAWSTSDQSGKTQYF.

This clone has just one count. The V gene is TRBV2, the J gene TRBJ2-7; possibly TRBD2 for D (5 bases). V was clipped by 6 bases and J by 6 bases, with 21 bases between them. Germline lookup yields CDR1 SNHLY and CDR2 FYNNEI. The CDR3 length is 15 residues. The CDR3 bases are TGTGCCAGCAGCCTACCGGGAAAAGCCCGCGGCGAGCAGTACTTC. The encoded protein is CASSLPGKARGEQYF.

On this clone itself: This CDR3 is also generated by other DNA sequences in the sample. DNA of the CDR3: TGTGCCAGCAGAGGGGTGGAGACCCAGTACTTC. It specifies CASRGVETQYF. V and J are TRBV2 and TRBJ2-5; D perhaps matches TRBD1 (5 bases). The CDR3 length is 11 residues. The V gene's germline CDR1 is SNHLY and CDR2 FYNNEI. V was shortened by 6 bases and J by 5 bases, with 7 bases between the two germline ends.

The chain recombines TRBV6-5 with TRBJ1-2; 8 positions agree with TRBD1. The CDR3 extends over 13 amino acids. V dropped 5 bases and J dropped 6; count of bases not matched to a gene: 5. Per germline, CDR1 MNHEY and CDR2 SVGAGI. CDR3 coding DNA: TGTGCCAGCAGTCGACAGGGGTGGAATGGCTACACCTTC. Protein sequence: CASSRQGWNGYTF.

The gene calls are TRBV20-1 and TRBJ2-1; the D is unclear. The CDR3 runs 16 residues. CDR1 is DFQATT, CDR2 SNEGSKA, per germline (reference sequence). Trimming removed 3 bases at V and 1 base at J, with 16 bases between. The CDR3, as DNA: TGCAGTGCTAGTTCTCGCGGCCCCGGTTCCTACAATGAGCAGTTCTTC. Translated: CSASSRGPGSYNEQFF.

V usage is TRBV2 and J usage is TRBJ2-1; tentative D call: TRBD1 (5 bases). The CDR3 sequence is 12 residues long. From germline, CDR1 is SNHLY and CDR2 FYNNEI. The ends were cut back, 4 bases at V and 6 bases at J, with 7 bases in the middle. This CDR3 reads CASSGGGNEQFF. CDR3 in DNA: TGTGCCAGCAGTGGGGGCGGCAATGAGCAGTTCTTC.

The CDR3 DNA reads TGTGCCAGTAGAAAAGCGGGGGGGCAAAGGACAGATACGCAGTATTTT. Residues: CASRKAGGQRTDTQYF. The V call is TRBV19, the J call TRBJ2-3; TRBD2 matches 10 bases. V was clipped by 6 bases and J by 3 bases; unmatched bases: 9. The CDR3 contains 16 residues. Germline V gene data show CDR1 as LNHDA and CDR2 as SQIVND (reference sequence).

The chain joins TRBV28 to TRBJ1-2, with no clear D. Trimming took 2 bases from V and 7 from J, leaving 8 bases between them. The CDR3 runs to 12 residues. Germline values: CDR1 MDHEN, CDR2 SYDVKM. CDR3 region: CASSLTVGGYTF. As DNA, the CDR3 is TGTGCCAGCAGTTTAACGGTCGGTGGCTACACCTTC.

The rearrangement uses TRBV15 and TRBJ1-1; D may be TRBD1 (5 bases). Per the germline V gene, CDR1 is LNHNV and CDR2 is YYDKDF (reference sequence). This CDR3 has 13 residues. The V and J ends lost 0 bases and 8 bases respectively, with 10 bases between them. DNA of the CDR3: TGTGCCACCAGCAGAGATTTCAGGACAGAAGCTTTCTTT. Translating it yields CATSRDFRTEAFF.

The chain joins TRBV1 to TRBJ2-1; the D call TRBD1 from the table was never checked on the DNA. TRBV1 is an annotated pseudogene. The CDR3 has 15 amino acids. The chain's CDR3 is CTSTRDTLHYNEQFF. The CDR3 bases are TGCACCAGCACCCGGGACACCCTTCACTACAATGAGCAGTTCTTC.

This clone was recorded once. This rearrangement joins TRBV10-2 to TRBJ2-7; D is possibly TRBD1 (5 bases). Trimming stripped 6 bases from V and 1 base from J, with 13 bases between. Looked up from germline, CDR1 is WSHSY and CDR2 is SAAADI. This CDR3 spans 14 amino acids. The DNA of the CDR3 is TGCGCCAGCAGCCCCATAAGGGGTTCCTACGAGCAGTACTTC. Amino acid sequence: CASSPIRGSYEQYF.

This clone was seen a handful of times. The rearrangement joins TRBV18 to TRBJ2-7, with D uncertain. The ends were cut back, 5 bases at V and 3 bases at J, with 11 bases in the middle. Germline V gives CDR1 KGHSH, CDR2 LQKENI. The CDR3 spans 13 residues. CDR3 sequence: CASSGDILYEQYF. CDR3 nucleotide sequence: TGTGCCAGCTCAGGCGACATCCTCTACGAGCAGTACTTC. Complete variable domain (other parts from reference TRBV18 and TRBJ2-7): NAGVMQNPRHLVRRRGQEARLRCSPMKGHSHVYWYRQLPEEGLKFMVYLQKENIIDESGMPKERFSAEFPKEGPSILRIQQVVRGDSAAYFCASSGDILYEQYFGPGTRLTVT.

The rearrangement joins TRBV18 to TRBJ2-1; TRBD1 is a possible D gene (6 bases). Germline V gene lookup returns CDR1 KGHSH and CDR2 LQKENI. Trimming left V 0 bases short and J 7 bases short, with 16 bases between. CDR3 length: 16 residues. The DNA of the CDR3 is TGTGCCAGCTCACCACCGACAGGCACGAATTTTAATGAGCAGTTCTTC. This gives the protein CASSPPTGTNFNEQFF.

The rearrangement joins TRBV30 to TRBJ2-7; D not certain. The CDR3 is made up of 13 amino acids. The germline gives CDR1 GTSNPN, CDR2 SVGIG (reference sequence). The V end lost 1 base, the J end lost 3 bases, and 10 bases lay between the germline ends. The CDR3 spells CAWSAYSSYEQYF. The CDR3 coding sequence is TGTGCCTGGAGTGCTTACAGTAGCTACGAGCAGTACTTC.

The table lists this clone with a count of one. The chain uses TRBV29-1 and TRBJ1-1, with D perhaps TRBD1 (5 bases). The CDR3 sequence is 13 residues long. Germline V gives CDR1 SQVTM, CDR2 ANQGSEA. Deletions cut 6 bases from V and 0 bases from J, with 11 bases between. The CDR3 nucleotides are TGCAGCGTCTCACAGGAAATGAACACTGAAGCTTTCTTT. Its protein product is CSVSQEMNTEAFF. Full variable domain (outside the CDR3, taken from reference TRBV29-1 and TRBJ1-1): SAVISQKPSRDICQRGTSLTIQCQVDSQVTMMFWYRQQPGQSLTLIATANQGSEATYESGFVIDKFPISRPNLTFSTLTVSNMSPEDSSIYLCSVSQEMNTEAFFGQGTRLTVV.

The V and J genes are TRBV5-1 and TRBJ2-1; perhaps TRBD1 as D (6 bases). Trimming pared 4 bases from V and 0 bases from J, leaving 17 bases between. Germline loops: CDR1 SGHRS, CDR2 YFSETQ. The CDR3 consists of 17 residues. CDR3 amino acids: CASSKDSQRSSYNEQFF. The CDR3, as DNA: TGCGCCAGCAGCAAGGACAGTCAGCGAAGCTCCTACAATGAGCAGTTCTTC.

The chain recombines TRBV7-6 with TRBJ2-5; perhaps TRBD2 as D (5 bases). Trimming stripped 2 bases from V and 2 bases from J, with 6 bases between. CDR1 is SGHVS, CDR2 FNYEAQ, per germline. The CDR3 spans 13 residues. The CDR3 bases are TGTGCCAGCAGCTTATCGGGGCAAGAGACCCAGTACTTC. Its translation: CASSLSGQETQYF.

The chain links TRBV14 to TRBJ2-2; the match to TRBD2 covers 12 bases. The CDR3 extends over 18 amino acids. CDR1 is SGHDN, CDR2 FVKESK, per germline. The J segment lost 2 bases and the V segment lost 1 base, leaving 5 bases of the junction unmatched. CDR3 nucleotide sequence: TGTGCCAGCAGCCAAGGACTAGCGGGGGCCATAAACACCGGGGAGCTGTTTTTT. Translating it yields CASSQGLAGAINTGELFF.

V and J are TRBV28 and TRBJ2-7; 8 bases line up with TRBD1. This CDR3 is 13 amino acids long. V gave up 5 bases and J gave up 6 bases; unmatched junction bases: 6. Looked up from germline, CDR1 is MDHEN and CDR2 is SYDVKM. As DNA, the CDR3 is TGTGCCAGCAGTCCATTCGGGACAGGCGAGCAGTACTTC. It codes for CASSPFGTGEQYF.

The chain joins TRBV5-1 to TRBJ2-3; TRBD1 agrees at 8 bases. Per the germline V gene, CDR1 is SGHRS and CDR2 is YFSETQ. J lost 2 bases, V lost 6 bases, and 8 bases had no gene match. The CDR3 is 15 amino acids. This chain's CDR3 is CASTPRTGNTDTQYF. The CDR3 bases are TGCGCCAGCACCCCGCGGACAGGGAACACAGATACGCAGTATTTT.

The chain uses TRBV7-8 and TRBJ1-5; 8 positions agree with TRBD1. The V gene's germline CDR1 is SGHVS and CDR2 FQNEAQ. After removal of 2 bases from V and 5 bases from J, the junction contained 2 bases not matched to a gene. This CDR3 has 14 amino acids. Written as DNA, the CDR3 is TGTGCCAGCAGCTTAAGGACAGGGTATCAGCCCCAGCATTTT. Translated: CASSLRTGYQPQHF.

The chain carries TRBV25-1 and TRBJ2-7; 9 bases line up with TRBD1. CDR1 is MGHDK, CDR2 SYGVNS, per germline. The CDR3 has 11 residues. Trimming took 4 bases from V and 12 from J; bases not matched to a gene: 4. CDR3 nucleotide sequence: TGTGCCAGCAGTGGAGGACAGGGGTCGTACTTC. Translation gives CASSGGQGSYF.

The genes are TRBV7-8 and TRBJ2-7, with D tentatively TRBD1 (6 bases). The CDR3 has 13 amino acids. Germline values: CDR1 SGHVS, CDR2 FQNEAQ. V dropped 5 bases and J dropped 5 bases, with 13 bases sitting between them. CDR3 sequence (DNA): TGTGCCAGCAGCCTCCCCCAGGGGAACGAGCAGTACTTC. As protein: CASSLPQGNEQYF.

This chain links TRBV3-1 (or the pseudogene TRBV3-2) with TRBJ1-3, with D unclear. This CDR3 has 20 residues. With 0 bases removed from V and 0 bases from J, the gap between germline ends came to 21 bases. Looked up from germline, CDR1 is LGHDT and CDR2 is YNNKEL (reference sequence). This chain's CDR3 is CASSQDPPGPFLSSGNTIYF. The CDR3 nucleotides are TGTGCCAGCAGCCAAGATCCTCCAGGCCCCTTCCTGAGCTCTGGAAACACCATATATTTT.